This section outlines one T cell receptor (beta chain) sequence together with its context. In the PCR, 60 Vbeta and 13 Jbeta primers were used. The repertoire was sequenced with immunoSEQ multiplex PCR; TCRdb's copy has only in-frame clones and lacks some. The repertoire holds a few hundred thousand clones, with about three quarters as singletons. This specimen comes from a study of cytomegalovirus exposure and HLA in healthy donors. The germline V gene has CDR1 SGHTA and CDR2 FQGTGA. V lost 2 bases and J lost 4, with 11 bases in between. There are 14 residues in the CDR3. The clonotype comes from a man aged 18 to 29 in good health and CMV-seronegative. Sequencing was carried out using PBMCs. This chain joins TRBV7-3 and TRBJ2-5; D possibly corresponds to TRBD1 (5 bases). CDR3 sequence: CASSLQGGLETQYF. CDR3 in DNA: TGTGCCAGCAGCTTACAGGGCGGTTTAGAGACCCAGTACTTC. The entire variable domain, with the rest obtained from reference TRBV7-3 and TRBJ2-5, is as follows: GAGVSQTPSNKVTEKGKYVELRCDPISGHTALYWYRQSLGQGPEFLIYFQGTGAADDSGLPNDRFFAVRPEGSVSTLKIQRTERGDSAVYLCASSLQGGLETQYFGPGTRLLVL.